This T cell receptor beta chain was captured in a study of blood T cells in healthy people across ages. Study outcomes and limitations: The CMV status of each donor remained undetermined, and this could have confounded shifts in expanded clonotypes. Considered underestimates were the diversity estimates obtained from one million T cells.

For this clonotype: What it binds is not known.

Then a second PCR, running about 6 to 12 cycles, was carried out with a sample-barcoded 5' primer and a J-beta primer mix. TCRdb recomputed calls from the 5' RACE reads with MiXCR, one row per CDR3 protein. The sample contains 1 million to 1.2 million distinct CDR3 sequences, 35% to 40% of which appear only once. Extraction yielded at least 6 micrograms of total RNA per sample. The CDR3 spans 14 residues. V was clipped by 6 bases and J by 3 bases; unmatched bases: 6. This TCR derives from a man aged 18 to 29 in good health. J is TRBJ1-1 and V is TRBV12-3 or TRBV12-4, with TRBD1 identical over 8 bases. The sequencing sample was made of blood. CDR3 region: CASRAGQGYTEAFF. CDR3 in DNA: TGTGCCAGCAGAGCTGGACAGGGCTACACTGAAGCTTTCTTT.